This T cell receptor beta chain was profiled in a study of identical twins. General study points: Clonotypes of the beta chain that were abundant in cord blood carried fewer insertions (memory repertoires showed none).

Healthy Caucasians, and only they, were the donors. The CDR3 sequence is 15 residues long. The germline CDR1 and CDR2 sequences are SGDLS and YYNGEE. V dropped 3 bases and J dropped 3 bases, with 13 bases sitting between them. For this clonotype: The target antigen is unknown.

The authors used template switching to add a universal primer site and gave cDNA unique molecular identifiers. From the 5' RACE reads, TCRdb called clonotypes with MiXCR, one entry per CDR3 protein. The table has 250,000 to 300,000 distinct CDR3 sequences, about 8% seen once; the top ten hold approximately 3%. These data also featured in a second study, about yellow fever vaccine responses in identical twins.

V and J are TRBV9 and TRBJ2-1; perhaps TRBD2 as D (6 bases). The sequence came from a woman between 18 and 29 years old in good health. The sequenced material came from CD8+ T cells sorted from blood. The CDR3 nucleotides read TGTGCCAGCAGCGGTACTAGCCGAGGCTACAATGAGCAGTTCTTC. The encoded protein is CASSGTSRGYNEQFF. Combining the CDR3 with reference TRBV9 and TRBJ2-1 gives the whole variable domain DSGVTQTPKHLITATGQRVTLRCSPRSGDLSVYWYQQSLDQGLQFLIQYYNGEERAKGNILERFSAQQFPDLHSELNLSSLELGDSALYFCASSGTSRGYNEQFFGPGTRLTVL.